Below, 11 T cell receptor beta chains from the same sample are listed, as sequenced in a study of T cell changes during pregnancy in multiple sclerosis. Produced via immunoSEQ multiplex PCR; TCRdb's table is partial and in-frame only. This repertoire shows roughly 48,000 clones, roughly 92% found once; its top ten account for 0.9% to 1%. The input for sequencing was CD4+ T cells from peripheral blood mononuclear cells, taken in the second trimester of pregnancy. The receptor source for this set is a female donor in good health, enrolled as a control in a pregnancy study.

The rearrangement uses TRBV5-6 and TRBJ1-5; 10 bases line up with TRBD1. The V and J ends lost 0 bases and 6 bases, in that order; junction bases with no gene match: 0. Germline lookup yields CDR1 SGHDT and CDR2 YYEEEE. CDR3 size: 14 residues. The CDR3 region is CASSLGDRGQPQHF. The CDR3 DNA sequence: TGTGCCAGCAGCTTGGGGGACAGGGGTCAGCCCCAGCATTTT.

The genes are TRBV5-8 and TRBJ1-1; no definite D call. This CDR3 region has 13 residues. V was clipped by 4 bases and J by 6 bases, with 13 bases between them. Germline V gives CDR1 SGHTS, CDR2 YDEGEE. The CDR3, as DNA: TGTGCCAGCAGCCGAGAAGGGAGGGCTGAAGCTTTCTTT. It translates to CASSREGRAEAFF.

The chain joins TRBV2 to TRBJ1-1; the D gene is possibly TRBD1 (5 bases). The V gene lost 7 bases and the J gene lost 1 base, with 13 bases spanning the gap. The CDR3 has 14 amino acids. The germline gives CDR1 SNHLY, CDR2 FYNNEI. The CDR3 reads CASTTQGGNTEAFF. Written as DNA, the CDR3 is TGTGCCAGCACAACCCAGGGAGGGAACACTGAAGCTTTCTTT.

A few counts support this clone. The chain joins TRBV29-1 to TRBJ2-7, with D possibly matching TRBD1 (5 bases). The CDR3 covers 11 residues. Per germline, CDR1 SQVTM and CDR2 ANQGSEA. The germline V and J ends were trimmed by 4 bases and 4 bases, with 8 bases remaining between them. The CDR3 sequence: CSVGTTYEQYF. DNA of the CDR3: TGCAGCGTTGGGACAACTTACGAGCAGTACTTC.

This chain connects TRBV5-1 to TRBJ1-3; D call uncertain. The CDR3 runs 14 residues. The V gene lost 1 base and the J gene lost 3 bases, with 8 bases spanning the gap. CDR1 is SGHRS and CDR2 is YFSETQ in the germline V gene. The CDR3 sequence: CASSLTGDGNTIYF. The CDR3 DNA reads as TGCGCCAGCAGCTTGACCGGGGATGGAAACACCATATATTTT.

This clone was seen a few times. The chain uses TRBV25-1 and TRBJ1-4; D perhaps matches TRBD1 (5 bases). CDR1 and CDR2 from the germline V gene are MGHDK and SYGVNS. This CDR3 is 18 amino acids long. Trimming pared 3 bases from V and 0 bases from J, leaving 17 bases between. In nucleotides, the CDR3 is TGTGCCAGCAGTGACAGGGCGAGGAGTTCCGCAACTAATGAAAAACTGTTTTTT. Protein sequence: CASSDRARSSATNEKLFF. The full variable domain, rest sourced from reference TRBV25-1 and TRBJ1-4, is EADIYQTPRYLVIGTGKKITLECSQTMGHDKMYWYQQDPGMELHLIHYSYGVNSTEKGDLSSESTVSRIRTEHFPLTLESARPSHTSQYLCASSDRARSSATNEKLFFGSGTQLSVL.

The J gene is TRBJ2-7, the V gene TRBV5-1; 10 nucleotides align to TRBD2. Germline loops: CDR1 SGHRS, CDR2 YFSETQ. With 8 bases clipped from V and 6 bases from J, the junction kept 11 bases outside the gene matches. CDR3 length: 14 amino acids. The CDR3: CASSEAGGPIEQYF. Here the CDR3 DNA reads TGCGCCAGTAGTGAAGCGGGAGGGCCTATCGAGCAGTACTTC.

About this clone itself: One end of the junction fails to match germline, which may point to a read error. The rearrangement uses TRBV28 and TRBJ2-7; D not resolved. There are 10 residues in the CDR3. Germline CDR1 reads MDHEN; CDR2 reads SYDVKM. The CDR3 is CASSLITMDF. The CDR3 nucleotides are TGTGCCAGCTCACTCATCACGATGGACTTC. The entire variable domain, with the rest obtained from reference TRBV28 and TRBJ2-7, is as follows: DVKVTQSSRYLVKRTGEKVFLECVQDMDHENMFWYRQDPGLGLRLIYFSYDVKMKEKGDIPEGYSVSREKKERFSLILESASTNQTSMYLCASSLITMDFGPGTRLTVT.

The rearrangement links TRBV28 to TRBJ2-4, with D tentatively TRBD2 (5 bases). Per germline, CDR1 MDHEN and CDR2 SYDVKM. V lost 4 bases to trimming and J lost 6 bases, with 7 bases between them. CDR3 size: 12 residues. CDR3 protein: CASSSSGNIQYF. CDR3 DNA sequence: TGTGCCAGCAGTTCCAGCGGAAACATTCAGTACTTC.

This rearrangement joins TRBV5-6 to TRBJ2-7, with 7 bases identical to TRBD2. V lost 7 bases and J lost 3; bases outside the gene matches: 13. Germline CDR1 SGHDT, CDR2 YYEEEE. The CDR3 has 15 amino acids. For the CDR3, the DNA is TGTGCCAGCGCCCGGGGAGGGACGAATGTCTACGAGCAGTACTTC. Translated: CASARGGTNVYEQYF.

The chain couples TRBV11-2 to TRBJ2-7, with TRBD2 matching 7 bases. The CDR3 length is 14 residues. Looked up from germline, CDR1 is SGHAT and CDR2 is FQNNGV. Germline trimming cut 5 bases from V and 1 base from J; bases unmatched to any gene: 5. This CDR3 reads CASSTGGGSYEQYF. CDR3 coding DNA: TGTGCCAGCAGCACGGGGGGAGGTTCCTACGAGCAGTACTTC.